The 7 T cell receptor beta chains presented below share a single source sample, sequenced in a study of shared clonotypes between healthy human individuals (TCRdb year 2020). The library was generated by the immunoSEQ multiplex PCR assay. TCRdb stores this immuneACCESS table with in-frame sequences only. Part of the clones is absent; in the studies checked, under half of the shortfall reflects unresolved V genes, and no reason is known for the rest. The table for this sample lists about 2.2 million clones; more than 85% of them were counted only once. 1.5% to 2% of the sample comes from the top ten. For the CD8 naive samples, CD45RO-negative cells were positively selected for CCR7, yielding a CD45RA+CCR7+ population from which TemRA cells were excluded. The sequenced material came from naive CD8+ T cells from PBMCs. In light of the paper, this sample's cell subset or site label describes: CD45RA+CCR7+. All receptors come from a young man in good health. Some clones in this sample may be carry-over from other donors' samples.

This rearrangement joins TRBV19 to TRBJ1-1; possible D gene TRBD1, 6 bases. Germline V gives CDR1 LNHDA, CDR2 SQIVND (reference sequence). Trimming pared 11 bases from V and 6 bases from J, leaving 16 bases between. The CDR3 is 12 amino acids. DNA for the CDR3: TGTGCCGTCAGGGGTCAGTACCCTGAAGCTTTCTTT. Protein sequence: CAVRGQYPEAFF.

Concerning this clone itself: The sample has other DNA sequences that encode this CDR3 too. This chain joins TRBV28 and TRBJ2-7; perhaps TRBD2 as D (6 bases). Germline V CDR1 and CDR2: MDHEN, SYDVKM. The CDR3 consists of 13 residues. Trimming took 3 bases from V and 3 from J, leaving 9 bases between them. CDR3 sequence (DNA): TGTGCCAGCAGTTTTCTGGGGGGCTACGAGCAGTACTTC. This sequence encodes CASSFLGGYEQYF.

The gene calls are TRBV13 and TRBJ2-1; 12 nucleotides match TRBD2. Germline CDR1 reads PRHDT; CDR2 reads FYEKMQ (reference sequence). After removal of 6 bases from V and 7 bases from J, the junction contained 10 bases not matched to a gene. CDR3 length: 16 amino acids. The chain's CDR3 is CASSYPLAGGVNEQFF. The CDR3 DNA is TGTGCCAGCAGTTATCCACTAGCGGGAGGAGTGAATGAGCAGTTCTTC.

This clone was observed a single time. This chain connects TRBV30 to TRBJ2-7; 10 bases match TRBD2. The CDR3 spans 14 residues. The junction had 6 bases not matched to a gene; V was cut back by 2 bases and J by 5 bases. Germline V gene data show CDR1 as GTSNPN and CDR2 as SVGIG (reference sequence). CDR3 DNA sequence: TGTGCCTGGAGTCTGACTAGCGGGCGGGACGAGCAGTACTTC. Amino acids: CAWSLTSGRDEQYF.

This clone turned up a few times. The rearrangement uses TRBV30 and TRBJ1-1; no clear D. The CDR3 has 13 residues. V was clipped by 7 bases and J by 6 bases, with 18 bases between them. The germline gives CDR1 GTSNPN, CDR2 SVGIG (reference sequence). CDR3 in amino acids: CASRVGRVSEAFF. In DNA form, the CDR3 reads TGTGCCTCGCGAGTTGGGCGGGTATCTGAAGCTTTCTTT.

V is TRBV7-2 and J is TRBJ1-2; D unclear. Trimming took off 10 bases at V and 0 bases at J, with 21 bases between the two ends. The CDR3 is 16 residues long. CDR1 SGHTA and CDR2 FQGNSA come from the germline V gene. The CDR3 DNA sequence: TGTGCCATCTTGGACGTAAAGAAAATCCCTAACTATGGCTACACCTTC. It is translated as CAILDVKKIPNYGYTF.

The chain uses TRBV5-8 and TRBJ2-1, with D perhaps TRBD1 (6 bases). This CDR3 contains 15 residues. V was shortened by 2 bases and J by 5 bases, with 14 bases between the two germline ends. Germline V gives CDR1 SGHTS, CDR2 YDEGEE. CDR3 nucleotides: TGTGCCAGCAGCTTAATCACAGGGAGCCACAATGAGCAGTTCTTC. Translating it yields CASSLITGSHNEQFF.